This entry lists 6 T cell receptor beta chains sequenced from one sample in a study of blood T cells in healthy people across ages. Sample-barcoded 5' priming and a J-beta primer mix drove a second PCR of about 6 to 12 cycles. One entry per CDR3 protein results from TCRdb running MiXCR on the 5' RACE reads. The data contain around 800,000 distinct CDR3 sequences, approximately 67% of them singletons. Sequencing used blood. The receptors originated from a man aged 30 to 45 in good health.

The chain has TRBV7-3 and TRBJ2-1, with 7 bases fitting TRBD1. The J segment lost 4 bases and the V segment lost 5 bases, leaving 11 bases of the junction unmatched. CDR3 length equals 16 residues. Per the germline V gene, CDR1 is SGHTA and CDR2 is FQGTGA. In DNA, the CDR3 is TGTGCCAGCAGCCTCGACAGGGAGCGTTCGTACAATGAGCAGTTCTTC. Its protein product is CASSLDRERSYNEQFF.

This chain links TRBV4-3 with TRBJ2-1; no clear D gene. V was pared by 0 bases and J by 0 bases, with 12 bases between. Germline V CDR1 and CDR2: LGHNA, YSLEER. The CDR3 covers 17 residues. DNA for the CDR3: TGCGCCAGCAGCCAAGATTGGCAGGTAACCTCCTACAATGAGCAGTTCTTC. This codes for CASSQDWQVTSYNEQFF.

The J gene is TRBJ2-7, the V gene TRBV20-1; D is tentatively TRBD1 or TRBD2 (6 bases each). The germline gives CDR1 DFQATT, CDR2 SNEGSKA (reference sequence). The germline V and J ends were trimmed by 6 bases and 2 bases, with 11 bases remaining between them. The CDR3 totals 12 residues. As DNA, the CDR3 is TGCAGTGCGGAGGGACACGCCTACGAGCAGTACTTC. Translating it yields CSAEGHAYEQYF.

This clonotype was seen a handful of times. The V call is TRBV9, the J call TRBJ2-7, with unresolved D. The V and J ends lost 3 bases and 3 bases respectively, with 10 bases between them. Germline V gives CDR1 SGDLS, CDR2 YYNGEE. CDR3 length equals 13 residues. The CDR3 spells CASSAGLGYEQYF. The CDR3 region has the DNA TGTGCCAGCAGCGCCGGGCTGGGCTACGAGCAGTACTTC. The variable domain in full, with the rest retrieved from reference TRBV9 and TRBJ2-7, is DSGVTQTPKHLITATGQRVTLRCSPRSGDLSVYWYQQSLDQGLQFLIQYYNGEERAKGNILERFSAQQFPDLHSELNLSSLELGDSALYFCASSAGLGYEQYFGPGTRLTVT.

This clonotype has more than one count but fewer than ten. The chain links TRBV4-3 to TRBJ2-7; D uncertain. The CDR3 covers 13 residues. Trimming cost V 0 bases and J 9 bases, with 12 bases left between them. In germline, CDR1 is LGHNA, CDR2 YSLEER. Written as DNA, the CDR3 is TGCGCCAGCAGCCAAGACCCTCGAGAGAGGCAGTACTTC. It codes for CASSQDPRERQYF.

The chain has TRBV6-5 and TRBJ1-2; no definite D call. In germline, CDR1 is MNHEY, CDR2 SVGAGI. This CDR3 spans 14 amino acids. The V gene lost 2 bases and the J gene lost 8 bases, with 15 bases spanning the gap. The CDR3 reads CASSYRDILDGYTF. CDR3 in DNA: TGTGCCAGCAGTTACAGGGATATACTGGACGGCTACACCTTC.